This TCR beta chain was identified during a study of blood T cell repertoires in COVID-19. On the study more broadly: The United States, Italy and Spain supplied acute and convalescent COVID-19 samples. T cells, B-cell-depleted T cells, or PBMCs provided the cDNA or gDNA that served as material.

Trimming cost V 3 bases and J 2 bases; bases outside gene matches: 2. The CDR3 contains 15 residues. Germline assignment: CDR1 ENHRY and CDR2 SYGVKD. Per the authors' pipeline: Amplified reference gene primers provided the basis for estimating nucleated cell counts. Sequencing used immunoSEQ multiplex PCR; TCRdb keeps in-frame clones, though not all of them. D and trimming were read from the DNA, whereas the V and J calls and clone size are those reported in that table. The sample shows about 180,000 clones, over 75% of them seen only once. This sequence originates from a man in his sixties or seventies with active or convalescent COVID-19. The specimen sequenced was peripheral blood. V gene TRBV10-3 combines with J gene TRBJ1-3; 9 bases align to TRBD1. CDR3 protein: CAISDRTGAGNTIYF. CDR3 coding DNA: TGTGCCATCAGTGACCGGACAGGGGCTGGAAACACCATATATTTT.